A single sample is the source of the 3 T cell receptor beta chains below, sequenced in a study of identical twins. TCRdb passed the 5' RACE reads through MiXCR, listing each CDR3 protein once. The sample has about 730,000 distinct CDR3 sequences, about 20% seen once. This same sample was also part of a study on T cells expressing NK-cell markers.

The sample taken for sequencing was PBMCs. The receptors shown here come from a woman under 30 in good health.

This clonotype was seen ten or more times. This chain joins TRBV20-1 and TRBJ2-5; possibly TRBD2 for D (5 bases). The CDR3 runs to 12 residues. Germline CDR1 reads DFQATT; CDR2 reads SNEGSKA (reference sequence). V lost 1 base, J lost 4 bases, and 7 bases lay in between. CDR3: CSARAGGETQYF. CDR3 DNA: TGCAGTGCTAGAGCAGGAGGAGAGACCCAGTACTTC.

The table lists this clonotype with many counts. The rearrangement joins TRBV12-3 or TRBV12-4 to TRBJ2-1; 8 bases match TRBD2. After removal of 5 bases from V and 2 bases from J, the junction contained 8 bases not matched to a gene. The length of the CDR3 is 16 residues. CDR3: CASSPLEGLAYNEQFF. The CDR3 nucleotides read TGTGCCAGCAGTCCCCTCGAGGGACTAGCCTACAATGAGCAGTTCTTC.

This clonotype was seen a few times. The V and J genes are TRBV12-3 or TRBV12-4 and TRBJ2-6, with D perhaps matching TRBD2 (6 bases). Trimming removed 7 bases at V and 5 bases at J, with 9 bases between. This CDR3 region has 13 residues. The CDR3 reads CASTEGWANVLTF. DNA for the CDR3: TGTGCCAGCACGGAGGGTTGGGCCAACGTCCTGACTTTC.